A single sample gave rise to the 32 T cell receptor beta chains below, sequenced in a study of cytomegalovirus exposure and HLA in healthy donors. Primers: 60 Vbeta forward and 13 Jbeta reverse. Libraries were prepared by immunoSEQ multiplex PCR; TCRdb keeps only in-frame clonotypes and omits some of them. The repertoire holds 150,000 or so clones, with around 70% as singletons. Sequenced: PBMCs. These receptors were taken from a man aged 30-40 years in good health and CMV-seronegative.

The chain combines TRBV5-1 with TRBJ2-7; TRBD1 might be the D (6 bases). The germline CDR1 and CDR2 sequences are SGHRS and YFSETQ. Trimming took off 4 bases at V and 6 bases at J, with 11 bases between the two ends. This CDR3 contains 12 residues. The CDR3 loop reads CASSLGQSEQYF. For the CDR3, the DNA is TGCGCCAGCAGCCTAGGACAGAGCGAGCAGTACTTC.

The chain uses TRBV7-9 and TRBJ2-1; 12 bases are a match to TRBD2. V dropped 1 base and J dropped 9; count of bases not matched to a gene: 13. Germline lookup yields CDR1 SEHNR and CDR2 FQNEAQ (reference sequence). This CDR3 has 18 amino acids. The CDR3 reads CASSLVPHSSGGGSEQFF. The CDR3 DNA follows: TGTGCCAGCAGCTTAGTCCCGCACTCTAGCGGGGGGGGAAGTGAGCAGTTCTTC.

The J gene is TRBJ1-4, the V gene TRBV6-1; TRBD1 aligns across 7 bases. CDR1 and CDR2 from the germline V gene are MNHNS and SASEGT. This CDR3 is 13 amino acids long. Trimming cost V 6 bases and J 8 bases; bases outside gene matches: 6. The CDR3: CASSRGQTEKLFF. CDR3 nucleotides: TGTGCCAGCAGCCGGGGACAGACAGAAAAACTGTTTTTT.

The genes are TRBV25-1 and TRBJ1-6, with 7 bases aligning to TRBD1. After removal of 9 bases from V and 7 bases from J, the junction contained 3 bases not matched to a gene. This CDR3 spans 12 amino acids. The V gene's germline CDR1 is MGHDK and CDR2 SYGVNS. In nucleotides, the CDR3 is TGTGCCAGTCGACAGGGAAATTCACCCCTCCACTTT. Its translation: CASRQGNSPLHF.

The chain carries TRBV5-1 and TRBJ2-3, with 10 bases lining up with TRBD2. Germline V gene sequence: CDR1 SGHRS, CDR2 YFSETQ. The ends lost 2 bases at V and 2 bases at J; junction bases unmatched: 5. The CDR3 loop spans 16 amino acids. CDR3 bases: TGCGCCAGCAGCTTCGGGACTAGCGCATCCACAGATACGCAGTATTTT. Its translation: CASSFGTSASTDTQYF.

Points on this clone: The junction departs from germline at one end; a sequencing error may be responsible. The V gene is TRBV5-1, the J gene TRBJ1-2; the match to TRBD1 covers 8 bases. The CDR3 length is 13 residues. CDR1 and CDR2 (germline): SGHRS, YFSETQ. The CDR3, as DNA: TGCGCCAGCAGGGAAACAGGGGGAGCTGGCTACCCCTTC. Protein sequence: CASRETGGAGYPF.

The chain carries TRBV19 and TRBJ2-3; 9 bases match TRBD2. This CDR3 comprises 17 residues. Unmatched junction bases numbered 13, after V lost 5 bases and J lost 4 bases. Germline loops: CDR1 LNHDA, CDR2 SQIVND (reference sequence). CDR3 sequence: CASSPPAAGGRADTQYF. CDR3 nucleotides: TGTGCCAGTAGTCCCCCCGCGGCGGGGGGGCGGGCAGATACGCAGTATTTT.

This chain joins TRBV5-8 and TRBJ2-5; 10 bases match TRBD2. The CDR3 sequence is 15 residues long. CDR1 is SGHTS, CDR2 YDEGEE, per germline. Germline trimming cut 0 bases from V and 5 bases from J; bases unmatched to any gene: 4. The CDR3 here is CASSLERGGRETQYF. The DNA of the CDR3 is TGTGCCAGCAGCTTGGAGCGGGGGGGTAGGGAGACCCAGTACTTC.

The chain is built from TRBV10-3 and TRBJ2-7; D might be TRBD2 (5 bases). V was clipped by 2 bases and J by 7 bases, with 9 bases between them. CDR1 and CDR2 from the germline V gene are ENHRY and SYGVKD. This CDR3 has 12 residues. CDR3 bases: TGTGCCATCAGTGAGCCTAGAGGGGAGCAGTACTTC. Translation gives CAISEPRGEQYF.

The chain carries TRBV6-1 and TRBJ1-2; D might be TRBD1 (5 bases). CDR3 length: 13 amino acids. Germline V gene lookup returns CDR1 MNHNS and CDR2 SASEGT. The V end was cut by 6 bases, the J end by 6 bases, with 14 bases between. CDR3 protein: CASRPPGGNGYTF. The CDR3 DNA sequence: TGTGCCAGCAGACCGCCTGGGGGGAATGGCTACACCTTC.

This chain joins TRBV18 and TRBJ1-1; D unclear. Trimming removed 6 bases from V and 0 bases from J, with 8 bases in between. CDR1 and CDR2 (germline): KGHSH, LQKENI. This CDR3 spans 13 amino acids. DNA for the CDR3: TGTGCCAGCTCTCGAACATTGAACACTGAAGCTTTCTTT. Its translation is CASSRTLNTEAFF.

J is TRBJ1-5 and V is TRBV6-6; possible D gene TRBD1, 6 bases. V was shortened by 6 bases and J by 6 bases, with 12 bases between the two germline ends. Germline V gene data show CDR1 as MNHNY and CDR2 as SVGAGI (reference sequence). This CDR3 has 13 residues. The CDR3 loop reads CASSTGSGQPQHF. Here the CDR3 DNA reads TGTGCCAGCAGCACAGGGTCCGGTCAGCCCCAGCATTTT.

This CDR3 is CASSSLVEDEQYF. In DNA, the CDR3 is TGCGCCAGCAGCTCATTAGTTGAGGACGAGCAGTACTTC. The chain combines TRBV5-1 with TRBJ2-7; D call uncertain. Looked up from germline, CDR1 is SGHRS and CDR2 is YFSETQ. This CDR3 spans 13 amino acids. V shed 3 bases and J shed 5 bases, with 12 bases lying between them.

Regarding this clone: Other DNA sequences in the sample encode the same CDR3. The chain couples TRBV29-1 to TRBJ1-1; possible D gene TRBD1, 5 bases. Germline V gene lookup returns CDR1 SQVTM and CDR2 ANQGSEA. This CDR3 has 12 residues. V shed 4 bases and J shed 5 bases, with 11 bases lying between them. DNA for the CDR3: TGCAGCGTTGGTTGGGGGGGGACTGAAGCTTTCTTT. Translation gives CSVGWGGTEAFF.

The chain joins TRBV5-4 to TRBJ1-3; 10 bases align to TRBD1. With V trimmed by 4 bases and J by 5 bases, 3 bases remained unmatched. The CDR3 consists of 14 residues. Germline assignment: CDR1 SGHNT and CDR2 YYREEE (reference sequence). In DNA form, the CDR3 reads TGTGCCAGCAGCCCGGACAGGGGGAGAAACACCATATATTTT. It encodes CASSPDRGRNTIYF.

This chain links TRBV5-8 with TRBJ1-2, with a weak D call TRBD1 (6 bases). Germline lookup yields CDR1 SGHTS and CDR2 YDEGEE. The V gene lost 5 bases and the J gene lost 3 bases, with 11 bases spanning the gap. The CDR3 length is 13 residues. For the CDR3, the DNA is TGTGCCAGCAGATTCGGACAGTACTATGGCTACACCTTC. It yields the protein CASRFGQYYGYTF.

The rearrangement joins TRBV6-4 to TRBJ2-1; perhaps TRBD1 as D (6 bases). This CDR3 comprises 15 residues. Between the trimmed V and J ends, which lost 0 bases and 7 bases, there was a span of 13 bases. Germline values: CDR1 MRHNA, CDR2 SNTAGT. CDR3 region: CASSDSNRVENEQFF. The CDR3 DNA is TGTGCCAGCAGTGACTCTAACAGGGTCGAAAATGAGCAGTTCTTC.

This sequence joins TRBV5-8 and TRBJ2-7; TRBD1 might be the D (5 bases). Germline lookup yields CDR1 SGHTS and CDR2 YDEGEE. V lost 4 bases, J lost 1 base, and 9 bases lay in between. The CDR3 length is 13 residues. This CDR3 reads CASSPGQSYEQYF. Written as DNA, the CDR3 is TGTGCCAGCAGCCCTGGACAATCCTACGAGCAGTACTTC.

In this sample, this clone turned up a few times. This sequence joins TRBV28 and TRBJ1-1, with TRBD1 matching over 7 bases. This CDR3 is built from 15 residues. V shed 5 bases and J 4 bases; nucleotides not matched to a gene: 10. CDR1 and CDR2 (germline): MDHEN, SYDVKM. CDR3 sequence: CASSARQGAVTEAFF. The CDR3 DNA reads as TGTGCCAGCAGTGCCCGACAGGGAGCGGTCACTGAAGCTTTCTTT.

In its sample, this clone was seen a few times. The V gene is TRBV10-3, the J gene TRBJ1-5, with D perhaps TRBD1 (5 bases). CDR3 length equals 15 residues. Trimming took off 10 bases at V and 2 bases at J, with 18 bases between the two ends. Germline loops: CDR1 ENHRY, CDR2 SYGVKD. The CDR3 region is CASRGGVGGNQPQHF. The CDR3 DNA follows: TGTGCCAGCCGGGGAGGGGTTGGGGGCAATCAGCCCCAGCATTTT.

The chain combines TRBV7-9 with TRBJ2-7, with D perhaps matching TRBD1 (5 bases). The CDR3 runs to 15 residues. Germline lookup yields CDR1 SEHNR and CDR2 FQNEAQ (reference sequence). The V end lost 0 bases, the J end lost 0 bases, and 9 bases lay between the germline ends. The CDR3 is CASSLAGASSYEQYF. In DNA, the CDR3 is TGTGCCAGCAGCTTAGCAGGGGCCAGCTCCTACGAGCAGTACTTC.

This chain links TRBV9 with TRBJ2-7; D uncertain. The CDR3 runs to 13 residues. Germline V gene lookup returns CDR1 SGDLS and CDR2 YYNGEE. Trimming shortened V by 4 bases and J by 7 bases, and 15 bases separated the two germline ends. In nucleotides, the CDR3 is TGTGCCAGCAGCCCTTGGGCTACCTCGGAGCAGTACTTC. Protein sequence: CASSPWATSEQYF.

This sequence joins TRBV7-2 and TRBJ1-2, with a weak D call TRBD1 (5 bases). V shed 5 bases and J shed 7 bases, with 17 bases lying between them. This CDR3 has 14 residues. The germline gives CDR1 SGHTA, CDR2 FQGNSA. CDR3 sequence (DNA): TGTGCCAGCAGCCCAGCGTTAACGGGGGGTGGCTACACCTTC. Encoded protein: CASSPALTGGGYTF.

This chain links TRBV6-1 with TRBJ1-1, with D maybe TRBD1 (5 bases). V was shortened by 6 bases and J by 5 bases, with 13 bases between the two germline ends. The CDR3 covers 13 residues. Germline CDR1 reads MNHNS; CDR2 reads SASEGT. The CDR3 reads CASSLREGTEAFF. CDR3 in DNA: TGTGCCAGCAGCTTAAGGGAGGGGACTGAAGCTTTCTTT.

The chain links TRBV6-5 to TRBJ2-3; possibly TRBD2 for D (5 bases). From germline, CDR1 is MNHEY and CDR2 SVGAGI. Trimming took 8 bases from V and 4 from J, leaving 10 bases between them. The length of the CDR3 is 12 residues. CDR3 sequence (DNA): TGTGCCAGCCGAGGAGGTGCAGATACGCAGTATTTT. As protein: CASRGGADTQYF.

The chain has TRBV7-3 and TRBJ1-6; D remains unclear. CDR1 is SGHTA and CDR2 is FQGTGA in the germline V gene. This CDR3 has 15 amino acids. V was shortened by 5 bases and J by 7 bases, with 15 bases between the two germline ends. This chain's CDR3 is CASSNGRGTNSPLHF. The CDR3 nucleotides read TGTGCCAGCAGCAACGGACGGGGAACCAATTCACCCCTCCACTTT. The full variable domain, in which reference TRBV7-3 and TRBJ1-6 provide the parts outside the CDR3, is GAGVSQTPSNKVTEKGKYVELRCDPISGHTALYWYRQSLGQGPEFLIYFQGTGAADDSGLPNDRFFAVRPEGSVSTLKIQRTERGDSAVYLCASSNGRGTNSPLHFGNGTRLTVT.

The chain combines TRBV30 with TRBJ2-5; the D is unclear. With the DNA end fitting TRBJ2-7 better, the J assignment may be wrong. Germline CDR1 reads GTSNPN; CDR2 reads SVGIG (reference sequence). The CDR3 is 11 amino acids. This CDR3 reads CAWSPNYEQYF. CDR3 nucleotide sequence: TGTGCCTGGAGTCCCAACTACGAGCAGTACTTC.

J is TRBJ2-5 and V is TRBV7-7; possibly TRBD2 for D (5 bases). The CDR3 sequence is 14 residues long. Deletions cut 5 bases from V and 7 bases from J, with 17 bases between. CDR1 is SSHAT, CDR2 FNYEAQ, per germline (reference sequence). The CDR3 loop is CASSPQRSRGTQYF. CDR3 nucleotides: TGTGCCAGCAGCCCCCAGCGGAGCCGGGGGACCCAGTACTTC.

This clone has just a few counts. The genes are TRBV7-8 and TRBJ1-1; 9 nucleotides align to TRBD1. The CDR3 spans 19 residues. Germline CDR1 reads SGHVS; CDR2 reads FQNEAQ. The V gene end was trimmed by 0 bases and the J gene end by 9 bases; junction bases not matched to a gene: 20. CDR3 residues: CASSLALSGTGKRRAQAFF. CDR3 nucleotides: TGTGCCAGCAGCTTAGCGCTCAGCGGGACAGGGAAGAGACGGGCTCAAGCTTTCTTT.

V gene TRBV5-1 combines with J gene TRBJ2-1; TRBD1 aligns across 10 bases. The germline V gene has CDR1 SGHRS and CDR2 YFSETQ. V dropped 4 bases and J dropped 6; count of bases not matched to a gene: 7. The CDR3 loop spans 15 amino acids. Here the CDR3 reads CASSHDRGRGNEQFF. The CDR3 coding sequence is TGCGCCAGCAGCCACGACAGGGGGCGAGGCAATGAGCAGTTCTTC. Full variable domain (missing parts from reference TRBV5-1 and TRBJ2-1): KAGVTQTPRYLIKTRGQQVTLSCSPISGHRSVSWYQQTPGQGLQFLFEYFSETQRNKGNFPGRFSGRQFSNSRSEMNVSTLELGDSALYLCASSHDRGRGNEQFFGPGTRLTVL.

The chain carries TRBV5-4 and TRBJ1-2; 8 bases fit TRBD1. Germline trimming cut 4 bases from V and 7 bases from J; bases unmatched to any gene: 6. Germline CDR1 and CDR2: SGHNT and YYREEE (reference sequence). This CDR3 is built from 13 residues. The chain's CDR3 is CASSGTGGGGYTF. CDR3 nucleotides: TGTGCCAGCAGCGGTACAGGGGGTGGTGGCTACACCTTC. Full variable domain (outside the CDR3, taken from reference TRBV5-4 and TRBJ1-2): ETGVTQSPTHLIKTRGQQVTLRCSSQSGHNTVSWYQQALGQGPQFIFQYYREEENGRGNFPPRFSGLQFPNYSSELNVNALELDDSALYLCASSGTGGGGYTFGSGTRLTVV.

The V call is TRBV28, the J call TRBJ1-5; 9 nucleotides match TRBD1. Trimming at V came to 6 bases and at J to 9 bases, leaving 12 bases not matched to a gene. Germline V gene data show CDR1 as MDHEN and CDR2 as SYDVKM. CDR3 length equals 15 residues. The CDR3 protein is CASSSTGTGILPQHF. In nucleotides, the CDR3 is TGTGCCAGCAGCTCAACCGGGACAGGGATTCTGCCCCAGCATTTT. Full variable domain (remainder filled in from reference TRBV28 and TRBJ1-5): DVKVTQSSRYLVKRTGEKVFLECVQDMDHENMFWYRQDPGLGLRLIYFSYDVKMKEKGDIPEGYSVSREKKERFSLILESASTNQTSMYLCASSSTGTGILPQHFGDGTRLSIL.